This T cell receptor beta chain came from a study of T cell repertoires in cytomegalovirus infection. Study as a whole: Public TCR beta signatures provided an indication of both CMV infection and a matching HLA type.

TCRdb independently ran MiXCR on the reads; one entry per CDR3 protein. The table lists about 830,000 distinct CDR3 sequences, over 25% of them singletons, with roughly 12% in the top ten. Study-wide results and limits: CMV carriers with the relevant HLA were identified by cumulative public TCR beta family frequency.

For this clonotype: What it binds is not known.

The input for sequencing was cultured CD8+ T cells from PBMCs, taken from culture after CMV antigen stimulation. The sequence derives from a human donor in good health (CMV status not recorded). Some clones in this sample may be carry-over from other donors' samples.

The CDR3 DNA sequence: TGTGCCACCAGTGAGAGCCGGGACAACTTCCAAGAGACCCAGTACTTC. This sequence encodes CATSESRDNFQETQYF. V gene TRBV24-1 combines with J gene TRBJ2-5, with TRBD1 as a possible D gene (6 bases). Trimming removed 4 bases from V and 1 base from J, with 15 bases in between. This CDR3 region has 16 residues. Germline values: CDR1 KGHDR, CDR2 SFDVKD.